Listed below are T cell receptor beta chains from one sample, sequenced in a study of identical twins. TCRdb ran MiXCR on the 5' RACE reads and lists one entry per CDR3 protein. The sample lists hundreds of thousands of distinct CDR3 sequences, around 21% occurring once. These records were also assigned to another study, of T cells expressing NK-cell markers.

The sequenced sample was PBMCs. These receptors all stem from a woman aged 18-29 years in good health. The CDR3 runs from the conserved cysteine through the conserved F or W. D genes are given only for firm matches. The size entry is marked missing in some rows and otherwise reads once, few, many or a size class.

clone_size: NA
j_call: TRBJ2-1
v_call: TRBV12-3/TRBV12-4
d_call: NA
cdr3_aa: CDSSFLTGLVGEQFF
cdr3_nt: TGTGACAGCAGTTTTCTTACAGGGTTAGTAGGTGAGCAGTTCTTC

clone_size: few
j_call: TRBJ1-1
v_call: TRBV6-1
d_call: NA
cdr3_aa: CASNIKRGTEAFF
cdr3_nt: TGTGCCAGCAACATAAAACGGGGGACTGAAGCTTTCTTT

clone_size: few
j_call: TRBJ2-7
v_call: TRBV6-5
d_call: NA
cdr3_aa: CASSYGEGGDSYEQYF
cdr3_nt: TGTGCCAGCAGTTACGGAGAGGGGGGAGATTCCTACGAGCAGTACTTC

clone_size: many
j_call: TRBJ1-3
v_call: TRBV20-1
d_call: NA
cdr3_aa: CSAPRGPGNTIYF
cdr3_nt: TGCAGTGCTCCCCGAGGGCCGGGAAACACCATATATTTT

clone_size: NA
j_call: TRBJ2-2
v_call: TRBV27
d_call: TRBD1
cdr3_aa: CASSGTGYAGELFF
cdr3_nt: TGTGCCAGCAGCGGGACAGGGTACGCCGGGGAGCTGTTTTTT

clone_size: NA
j_call: TRBJ2-1
v_call: TRBV9
d_call: TRBD2
cdr3_aa: CASSVRIAGDLEDQFF
cdr3_nt: TGTGCCAGCAGCGTACGAATAGCGGGAGACCTGGAAGACCAGTTCTTC

clone_size: NA
j_call: TRBJ2-5
v_call: TRBV10-3
d_call: TRBD2
cdr3_aa: CAISLTSGKETQYF
cdr3_nt: TGTGCCATCAGTCTGACTAGCGGGAAGGAGACCCAGTACTTC

clone_size: many
j_call: TRBJ1-2
v_call: TRBV4-1
d_call: NA
cdr3_aa: CASKSVPDRGGYTF
cdr3_nt: TGCGCCAGCAAATCCGTGCCCGATCGTGGTGGCTACACCTTC

clone_size: few
j_call: TRBJ2-7
v_call: TRBV4-3
d_call: TRBD2
cdr3_aa: CASSRGTSAAYEQYF
cdr3_nt: TGCGCCAGCAGCAGGGGGACTAGCGCTGCCTACGAGCAGTACTTC

clone_size: NA
j_call: TRBJ1-4
v_call: TRBV20-1
d_call: NA
cdr3_aa: CSVLDIGGEKLFF
cdr3_nt: TGCAGTGTCCTTGACATTGGTGGTGAAAAACTGTTTTTT

clone_size: NA
j_call: TRBJ2-1
v_call: TRBV20-1
d_call: NA
cdr3_aa: CSASAGPDNEQFF
cdr3_nt: TGCAGTGCTAGTGCGGGTCCCGACAATGAGCAGTTCTTC

clone_size: NA
j_call: TRBJ1-3
v_call: TRBV7-2
d_call: NA
cdr3_aa: CASSTQTGHGNTIYF
cdr3_nt: TGTGCCAGCAGCACGCAAACAGGCCATGGAAACACCATATATTTT

clone_size: few
j_call: TRBJ1-6
v_call: TRBV7-8
d_call: TRBD1
cdr3_aa: CASSLVWDSYYSPLHF
cdr3_nt: TGTGCCAGCAGCTTAGTTTGGGACAGCTACTATTCACCCCTCCACTTT

clone_size: NA
j_call: TRBJ2-3
v_call: TRBV20-1
d_call: TRBD2
cdr3_aa: CSAIGTSDTDTQYF
cdr3_nt: TGCAGTGCGATCGGGACTAGCGACACAGATACGCAGTATTTT

clone_size: few
j_call: TRBJ2-1
v_call: TRBV5-4
d_call: NA
cdr3_aa: CASSLIGDNEQFF
cdr3_nt: TGTGCCAGCAGCTTGATTGGGGACAATGAGCAGTTCTTC

clone_size: NA
j_call: TRBJ2-5
v_call: TRBV5-6
d_call: NA
cdr3_aa: CAIGSGTLGTQYF
cdr3_nt: TGTGCCATCGGCTCCGGGACCTTGGGGACCCAGTACTTC

clone_size: NA
j_call: TRBJ2-1
v_call: TRBV5-1
d_call: NA
cdr3_aa: CASSSVPSGHNEQFF
cdr3_nt: TGCGCCAGCAGCTCCGTTCCAAGCGGGCACAATGAGCAGTTCTTC

clone_size: NA
j_call: TRBJ1-5
v_call: TRBV7-2
d_call: NA
cdr3_aa: CASSFTGAGQPQHF
cdr3_nt: TGTGCCAGCAGCTTTACGGGGGCAGGTCAGCCCCAGCATTTT

clone_size: few
j_call: TRBJ2-3
v_call: TRBV4-3
d_call: NA
cdr3_aa: CASSQTRAGTDTQYF
cdr3_nt: TGCGCCAGCAGCCAAACTAGGGCGGGCACAGATACGCAGTATTTT

clone_size: NA
j_call: TRBJ1-1
v_call: TRBV5-1
d_call: NA
cdr3_aa: CASSLSSLNTEAFF
cdr3_nt: TGCGCCAGCAGCTTATCATCCCTGAACACTGAAGCTTTCTTT

clone_size: few
j_call: TRBJ2-7
v_call: TRBV12-3/TRBV12-4
d_call: NA
cdr3_aa: CASTTGGPQDEQYF
cdr3_nt: TGTGCCAGCACGACCGGGGGCCCTCAGGACGAGCAGTACTTC

clone_size: NA
j_call: TRBJ2-2
v_call: TRBV10-1
d_call: TRBD2
cdr3_aa: CASSPSGSWTGELFF
cdr3_nt: TGCGCCAGCAGTCCGAGCGGGAGCTGGACCGGGGAGCTGTTTTTT

clone_size: few
j_call: TRBJ1-5
v_call: TRBV20-1
d_call: NA
cdr3_aa: CSLGLGNQPQHF
cdr3_nt: TGCAGTTTGGGGCTAGGGAATCAGCCCCAGCATTTT

clone_size: NA
j_call: TRBJ2-1
v_call: TRBV20-1
d_call: NA
cdr3_aa: CSADGGSHNEQFF
cdr3_nt: TGCAGTGCCGACGGAGGTTCCCACAATGAGCAGTTCTTC

clone_size: NA
j_call: TRBJ2-1
v_call: TRBV21-1
d_call: NA
cdr3_aa: CAGGISYNEQFF
cdr3_nt: TGTGCCGGCGGTATTTCCTACAATGAGCAGTTCTTC

clone_size: NA
j_call: TRBJ2-1
v_call: TRBV20-1
d_call: TRBD2
cdr3_aa: CSARGFGAGAGNEQFF
cdr3_nt: TGCAGTGCTAGAGGTTTCGGAGCGGGGGCCGGGAATGAGCAGTTCTTC

clone_size: few
j_call: TRBJ1-2
v_call: TRBV20-1
d_call: NA
cdr3_aa: CSASTALGGYTF
cdr3_nt: TGCAGTGCTAGTACGGCGTTAGGTGGCTACACCTTC